The 17 T cell receptor beta chains listed next were all sequenced from one sample in a study of blood T cell repertoires in COVID-19. Measured with immunoSEQ multiplex PCR; TCRdb has only the in-frame clones, and not every one. The table lists some 110,000 clones, 70% to 85% of them singletons. Source material: peripheral blood. The receptors derive from a man between 65 and 85 years old with active or convalescent COVID-19.

This rearrangement joins TRBV4-2 to TRBJ1-5; no firm D call. The CDR3 has 15 amino acids. The germline V gene encodes CDR1 LGHNA and CDR2 YNFKEQ. The V end lost 3 bases, the J end lost 3 bases, and 12 bases lay between the germline ends. CDR3 sequence: CASSQAYEDNQPQHF. The CDR3 DNA follows: TGTGCCAGCAGCCAGGCATATGAGGACAATCAGCCCCAGCATTTT.

The rearrangement uses TRBV5-6 and TRBJ2-5; possibly TRBD2 for D (5 bases). This CDR3 spans 13 amino acids. Germline CDR1 is SGHDT and CDR2 is YYEEEE. Trimming removed 4 bases at V and 4 bases at J, with 11 bases between. CDR3 in amino acids: CASSRNRGETQYF. CDR3 sequence (DNA): TGTGCCAGCAGCCGCAACCGGGGAGAGACCCAGTACTTC. The entire variable domain, with the rest obtained from reference TRBV5-6 and TRBJ2-5, is as follows: DAGVTQSPTHLIKTRGQQVTLRCSPKSGHDTVSWYQQALGQGPQFIFQYYEEEERQRGNFPDRFSGHQFPNYSSELNVNALLLGDSALYLCASSRNRGETQYFGPGTRLLVL.

The chain is built from TRBV3-1 (or the pseudogene TRBV3-2) and TRBJ1-5; possible D gene TRBD1, 6 bases. The CDR3 is 15 amino acids. In germline, CDR1 is LGHDT, CDR2 YNNKEL (reference sequence). Trimming took off 4 bases at V and 0 bases at J, with 10 bases between the two ends. CDR3 DNA: TGTGCCAGCAGCCCTCAGGGGTATAGCAATCAGCCCCAGCATTTT. Protein sequence: CASSPQGYSNQPQHF.

This chain uses TRBV18 with TRBJ1-4, with D perhaps matching TRBD1 (5 bases). CDR1 and CDR2 (germline): KGHSH, LQKENI. This CDR3 spans 15 amino acids. Trimming removed 3 bases from V and 8 bases from J, with 16 bases in between. CDR3 bases: TGTGCCAGCTCACCCGGGGCGGGAACGAGAGAAAAACTGTTTTTT. Protein: CASSPGAGTREKLFF.

The chain links TRBV7-3 to TRBJ2-1; 10 bases are a match to TRBD2. The CDR3 consists of 15 residues. The trim removed 1 base at V and 7 bases at J, leaving 4 bases unmatched. Germline CDR1 is SGHTA and CDR2 is FQGTGA. Here the CDR3 reads CASSLSGSGRNEQFF. Written as DNA, the CDR3 is TGTGCCAGCAGCTTAAGTGGTAGCGGGAGGAATGAGCAGTTCTTC.

Remarks on this clone: Other DNA variants within this sample encode the same CDR3. The chain is built from TRBV7-2 and TRBJ1-1; no firm D call. The V gene's germline CDR1 is SGHTA and CDR2 FQGNSA. Trimming shortened V by 3 bases and J by 4 bases, and 9 bases separated the two germline ends. The CDR3 sequence is 13 residues long. Here the CDR3 reads CASSLDSGTEAFF. The CDR3 DNA is TGTGCCAGCAGCTTGGACTCAGGCACTGAAGCTTTCTTT.

The rearrangement uses TRBV4-2 and TRBJ2-7; D gene uncertain. Germline V gene data show CDR1 as LGHNA and CDR2 as YNFKEQ. The CDR3 totals 14 residues. V dropped 0 bases and J dropped 2 bases, with 8 bases sitting between them. The CDR3 loop is CASSQEERTYEQYF. DNA for the CDR3: TGTGCCAGCAGCCAAGAAGAGAGGACCTACGAGCAGTACTTC.

V and J are TRBV10-3 and TRBJ2-5, with TRBD2 matching 8 bases. There are 14 residues in the CDR3. Trimming took 3 bases from V and 5 from J; bases not matched to a gene: 5. Germline V CDR1 and CDR2: ENHRY, SYGVKD. CDR3 DNA: TGTGCCATCAGTGAAGGAGCGGGGGTTGAGACCCAGTACTTC. Its protein is CAISEGAGVETQYF.

The chain combines TRBV2 with TRBJ1-1, with D possibly TRBD1 on 5 matching bases. This CDR3 has 14 amino acids. CDR1 SNHLY and CDR2 FYNNEI come from the germline V gene. V dropped 6 bases and J dropped 0 bases, with 11 bases sitting between them. This chain's CDR3 is CASRDLTVNTEAFF. The CDR3 DNA sequence: TGTGCCAGCAGGGATCTGACAGTGAACACTGAAGCTTTCTTT.

The table lists this clone with a few counts. The V gene is TRBV28, the J gene TRBJ2-1; D may be TRBD1 (6 bases). Trimming removed 6 bases at V and 0 bases at J, with 12 bases between. The CDR3 is made up of 15 amino acids. Germline lookup yields CDR1 MDHEN and CDR2 SYDVKM. CDR3 loop: CASRRGQSSYNEQFF. The CDR3 DNA is TGTGCCAGCAGGAGGGGACAAAGCTCCTACAATGAGCAGTTCTTC.

This clone has just a few counts. The chain joins TRBV27 to TRBJ1-1; D uncertain. The germline V gene has CDR1 MNHEY and CDR2 SMNVEV (reference sequence). The CDR3 totals 16 residues. Trimming took off 4 bases at V and 5 bases at J, with 20 bases between the two ends. DNA for the CDR3: TGTGCCAGCAGTTCCCACTTGACGGGTTTCGGGACTGAAGCTTTCTTT. This codes for CASSSHLTGFGTEAFF.

The J gene is TRBJ1-5, the V gene TRBV6-6; 9 bases match TRBD1. CDR1 and CDR2 from the germline V gene are MNHNY and SVGAGI (reference sequence). The CDR3 consists of 13 residues. Trimming removed 6 bases from V and 5 bases from J; junction bases left unmatched: 2. In nucleotides, the CDR3 is TGTGCCAGCAGACAGGGGGCCGATCAGCCCCAGCATTTT. Residues: CASRQGADQPQHF.

V is TRBV7-2 and J is TRBJ1-2; 7 bases match TRBD1. The CDR3 runs to 16 residues. J lost 6 bases, V lost 5 bases, and 15 bases had no gene match. CDR1 SGHTA and CDR2 FQGNSA come from the germline V gene. CDR3 DNA: TGTGCCAGCAGCACGTTTAGTCGGGACAGTCGGGATGGCTACACCTTC. It yields the protein CASSTFSRDSRDGYTF.

This clone was found many times. The chain is built from TRBV15 and TRBJ2-5; a weak D match, TRBD2 (6 bases). The CDR3 runs 19 residues. The germline V and J ends were trimmed by 2 bases and 5 bases, with 27 bases remaining between them. The germline gives CDR1 LNHNV, CDR2 YYDKDF (reference sequence). The CDR3 loop reads CATSRLEGSRVGGVETQYF. The CDR3 DNA sequence: TGTGCCACCAGCAGACTAGAAGGATCCAGGGTCGGGGGTGTCGAGACCCAGTACTTC.

The chain is built from TRBV29-1 and TRBJ2-1; 11 bases match TRBD1. The CDR3 totals 20 residues. V lost 2 bases, J lost 2 bases, and 17 bases stayed unmatched. The V gene's germline CDR1 is SQVTM and CDR2 ANQGSEA. The CDR3 DNA reads as TGCAGCGTTGAAAAGGGTGGGACAGGGGGTGTGAGGACTACCTACAATGAGCAGTTCTTC. It is translated as CSVEKGGTGGVRTTYNEQFF.

The CDR3: CAWSDGQGTDTQYF. CDR3 nucleotide sequence: TGTGCCTGGAGTGACGGACAGGGGACAGATACGCAGTATTTT. The genes are TRBV30 and TRBJ2-3; 9 bases are a match to TRBD1. In germline, CDR1 is GTSNPN, CDR2 SVGIG (reference sequence). J lost 3 bases, V lost 1 base, and 2 bases had no gene match. This CDR3 is 14 amino acids long.

The rearrangement joins TRBV7-9 to TRBJ2-1; 9 bases map to TRBD2. CDR3 length: 16 amino acids. Germline CDR1 and CDR2: SEHNR and FQNEAQ (reference sequence). Trimming took 1 base from V and 7 from J; bases not matched to a gene: 8. The CDR3 region is CASSLDGGRARNEQFF. The CDR3 DNA sequence: TGTGCCAGCAGCTTAGACGGCGGGAGGGCCAGGAATGAGCAGTTCTTC. The full variable domain, in which reference TRBV7-9 and TRBJ2-1 provide the parts outside the CDR3, is DTGVSQNPRHKITKRGQNVTFRCDPISEHNRLYWYRQTLGQGPEFLTYFQNEAQLEKSRLLSDRFSAERPKGSFSTLEIQRTEQGDSAMYLCASSLDGGRARNEQFFGPGTRLTVL.